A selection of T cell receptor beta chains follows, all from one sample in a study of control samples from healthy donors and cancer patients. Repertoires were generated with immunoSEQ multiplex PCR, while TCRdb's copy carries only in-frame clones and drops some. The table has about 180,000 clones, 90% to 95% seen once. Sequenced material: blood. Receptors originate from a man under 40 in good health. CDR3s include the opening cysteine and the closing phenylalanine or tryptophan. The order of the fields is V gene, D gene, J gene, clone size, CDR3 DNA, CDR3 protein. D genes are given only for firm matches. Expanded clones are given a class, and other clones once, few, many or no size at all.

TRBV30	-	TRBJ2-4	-	TGTGCCTGGGGCGATGGAAACATTCAGTACTTC	CAWGDGNIQYF
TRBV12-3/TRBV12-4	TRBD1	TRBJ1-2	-	TGTGCCAGCAGTCCACAGGGGGAAGACTACACCTTC	CASSPQGEDYTF
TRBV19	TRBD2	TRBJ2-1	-	TGTGCCAGTAGTTCGGGGGGACGGACTCACAATGAGCAGTTCTTC	CASSSGGRTHNEQFF
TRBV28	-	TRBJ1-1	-	TGTGCCAGCACCCTCTCGGGGGCCCGGTGGGGCACTGAAGCTTTCTTT	CASTLSGARWGTEAFF
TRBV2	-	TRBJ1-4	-	TGTGCCAGCAGGCCTAGGGTAGGGGAAAAACTGTTTTTT	CASRPRVGEKLFF
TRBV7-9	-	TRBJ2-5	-	TGTGCCAGCAGCCACGGACGGTTCGAAGAGACCCAGTACTTC	CASSHGRFEETQYF
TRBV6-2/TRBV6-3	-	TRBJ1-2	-	TGTGCCAGCAGTTACGGTGGGGAACCAAACTATGGCTACACCTTC	CASSYGGEPNYGYTF
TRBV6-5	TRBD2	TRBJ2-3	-	TGTGCCAGCAGGCCTAGCGGCCTGAGCACAGATACGCAGTATTTT	CASRPSGLSTDTQYF
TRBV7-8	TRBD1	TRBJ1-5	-	TGTGCCAGCAGCCCCTCAGGGGGACGGAGCAATCAGCCCCAGCATTTT	CASSPSGGRSNQPQHF
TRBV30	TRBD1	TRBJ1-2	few	TGTGCCTGGGGTCCCTACTCCCCTGGACAGGGGGCTTATGGCTACACCTTC	CAWGPYSPGQGAYGYTF
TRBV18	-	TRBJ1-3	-	TGTGCCAGCTCACCAGTAGACTCTGGAAACACCATATATTTT	CASSPVDSGNTIYF
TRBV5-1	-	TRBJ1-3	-	TGCGCCAGCAGCTTGTCTGTCTCTGGAAACACCATATATTTT	CASSLSVSGNTIYF
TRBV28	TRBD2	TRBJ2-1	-	TGTGCCAGCAACCTAGCGGGGGTCTCCTACAATGAGCAGTTCTTC	CASNLAGVSYNEQFF
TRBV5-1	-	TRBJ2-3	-	TGCGCCAGCAGAGGTGGGGAGCGCCGAACAGATACGCAGTATTTT	CASRGGERRTDTQYF
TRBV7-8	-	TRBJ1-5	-	TGTGCCAGCAGCCGGCAGGCTCTGGATAATCAGCCCCAGCATTTT	CASSRQALDNQPQHF
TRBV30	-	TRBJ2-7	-	TGTGCCTGGAGTGTAAGCAGATTTTACGAGCAGTACTTC	CAWSVSRFYEQYF
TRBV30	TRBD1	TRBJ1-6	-	TGTGCCTGGACTGGCAGGGGGGATTCACCCCTCCACTTT	CAWTGRGDSPLHF
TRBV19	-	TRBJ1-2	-	TGTGCCAGTAGTTTACCTGGGGTTCTCTTTGGCTACACCTTC	CASSLPGVLFGYTF
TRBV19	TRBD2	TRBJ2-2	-	TGTGCCAGTAGTATACGGCTAGCGGGAGGGCCGAGCACCGGGGAGCTGTTTTTT	CASSIRLAGGPSTGELFF
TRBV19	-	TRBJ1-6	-	TGTGCCAGTAGTCCCTATAATTCACCCCTCCACTTT	CASSPYNSPLHF
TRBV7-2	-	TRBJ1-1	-	TGTGCCAGCAGCTTGGGGGGTGACACTGAAGCTTTCTTT	CASSLGGDTEAFF
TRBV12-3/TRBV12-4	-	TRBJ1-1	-	TGTGCCAGCAGTTTTGGAGACAACACTGAAGCTTTCTTT	CASSFGDNTEAFF
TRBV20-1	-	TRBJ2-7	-	TGCAGTGCTAGTCAGGGGGGCGAGCAGTACTTC	CSASQGGEQYF
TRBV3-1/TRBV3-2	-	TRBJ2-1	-	TGTGCCAGCAGCCAAGATCTATACTACAATGAGCAGTTCTTC	CASSQDLYYNEQFF
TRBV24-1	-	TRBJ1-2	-	TGTGCCACCAGTGATCGAGACGGAACTAACTATGGCTACACCTTC	CATSDRDGTNYGYTF
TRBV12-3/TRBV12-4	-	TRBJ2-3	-	TGTGCCAGCAGTTCAACAGGCACAGATACGCAGTATTTT	CASSSTGTDTQYF
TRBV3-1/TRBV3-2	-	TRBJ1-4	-	TGTGCCAGCAGCCGATCTTACAGGGCACTCAATGAAAAACTGTTTTTT	CASSRSYRALNEKLFF
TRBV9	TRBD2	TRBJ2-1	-	TGTGCCAGCAGCGCTAGCGGGAGTGAATTCGGTGAGCAGTTCTTC	CASSASGSEFGEQFF
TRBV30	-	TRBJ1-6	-	TGTGCCTGGAGTGCAGGGTACTCCTATAATTCACCCCTCCACTTT	CAWSAGYSYNSPLHF
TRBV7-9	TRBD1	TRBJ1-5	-	TGTGCCAGCAGCCGGTCGTCGAGGACAGGGGGATTTAGCAATCAGCCCCAGCATTTT	CASSRSSRTGGFSNQPQHF
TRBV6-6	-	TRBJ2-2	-	TGTGCCAGCAGCAGCAGGGGCGCGAACACCGGGGAGCTGTTTTTT	CASSSRGANTGELFF
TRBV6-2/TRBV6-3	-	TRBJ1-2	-	TGTGCCAGCAGCCCCCCCCACTCGGGGTATGGCTACACCTTC	CASSPPHSGYGYTF
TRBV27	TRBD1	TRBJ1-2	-	TGTGCCAGCAGTCCCCGGACAGGGCTCTATGGCTACACCTTC	CASSPRTGLYGYTF
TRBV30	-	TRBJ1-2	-	TGTGCCTGGAGTCGGACAAACTATGGCTACACCTTC	CAWSRTNYGYTF
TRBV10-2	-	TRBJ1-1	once	TGCGCCAGCAGTGAGTACGTAGGGTGGACTGAAGCTTTCTTT	CASSEYVGWTEAFF
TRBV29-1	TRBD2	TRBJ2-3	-	TGCAGCGCATGCCTAGCGGGAGGCCGCACAGATACGCAGTATTTT	CSACLAGGRTDTQYF
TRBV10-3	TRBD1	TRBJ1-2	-	TGTGCCATCAGTGTCAGGACAGGGGGCGAGTATGGCTACACCTTC	CAISVRTGGEYGYTF
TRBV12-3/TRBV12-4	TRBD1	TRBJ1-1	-	TGTGCCAGCAGGCGACAGGGTCCCACTGAAGCTTTCTTT	CASRRQGPTEAFF
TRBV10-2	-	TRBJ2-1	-	TGCGCCAGCAGTGACGGGGCAGGGGGGCGGGAGCAGTTCTTC	CASSDGAGGREQFF
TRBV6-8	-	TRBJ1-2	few	TGTGCCAGCAGTTACTCGAGGCCCCGGAATGGCTACACCTTC	CASSYSRPRNGYTF
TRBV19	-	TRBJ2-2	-	TGTGCCAGTAGACCGCCAGCGTACACCGGGGAGCTGTTTTTT	CASRPPAYTGELFF
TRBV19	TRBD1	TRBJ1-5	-	TGTGCCAGTAGTGGGGACAGAAATCAGCCCCAGCATTTT	CASSGDRNQPQHF